This TCR beta chain appears in the sequencing data of a study of brain T cells in children with intractable seizures. The table came from immunoSEQ multiplex PCR; TCRdb's copy has only in-frame clones and leaves some out. Of fewer than 150,000 clones listed, approximately 94% were seen once; the top ten hold 3.8%. The sequenced cases were selected for having the highest brain T cell transcript signatures. Patients received at least one anti-epileptic drug before surgery. Sequencing was performed on peripheral blood, taken at surgery. The origin of this receptor is a boy less than two years old with hemimegalencephaly and intractable seizures.

CDR3 bases: TGTGCCAGCAGCCAGACTAGCCGGGATTACGAGCAGTACTTC. Residues: CASSQTSRDYEQYF. This rearrangement joins TRBV11-1 to TRBJ2-7; 7 bases align to TRBD2. This CDR3 is built from 14 residues. CDR1 is SGHAT and CDR2 is FQDESV in the germline V gene (reference sequence). Trimming took 5 bases from V and 4 from J; bases not matched to a gene: 8.